Listed here are 3 T cell receptor beta chains from one sample, sequenced in a study of identical twins. TCRdb reprocessed the 5' RACE reads with MiXCR, giving one entry per CDR3 protein. The sample lists 310,000 or so distinct CDR3 sequences, approximately 8.5% seen once, with about 2.1% in the top ten. The same sample was also studied in work on yellow fever vaccine responses in identical twins.

The sequenced sample consisted of memory (CD45RO+) T cells sorted from blood. These receptors came from a woman younger than 30 in good health.

This clonotype was detected many times. The rearrangement uses TRBV12-3 or TRBV12-4 and TRBJ2-3, with TRBD2 matching 11 bases. The junction had 7 bases not matched to a gene; V was cut back by 6 bases and J by 5 bases. This CDR3 contains 15 residues. CDR3 residues: CASRIAGGRGDTQYF. The CDR3 coding sequence is TGTGCCAGCAGAATAGCGGGGGGGCGGGGAGATACGCAGTATTTT.

This clonotype came up many times. CDR3 loop: CASSFDSTRETQYF. The CDR3 nucleotides are TGTGCCAGCAGTTTTGACTCTACTAGGGAGACCCAGTACTTC. The chain joins TRBV12-3 or TRBV12-4 to TRBJ2-5, with TRBD2 as a possible D gene (5 bases). V lost 3 bases, J lost 5 bases, and 13 bases lay in between. The CDR3 loop spans 14 amino acids.

This chain joins TRBV15 and TRBJ2-6, with 7 bases identical to TRBD2. V lost 0 bases and J lost 0; bases outside the gene matches: 8. Germline CDR1 and CDR2: LNHNV and YYDKDF (reference sequence). CDR3 length: 19 amino acids. The CDR3: CATSRDPQGGVSGANVLTF. CDR3 coding DNA: TGTGCCACCAGCAGAGACCCCCAGGGAGGGGTCTCTGGGGCCAACGTCCTGACTTTC. The full variable domain, its missing parts supplied by reference TRBV15 and TRBJ2-6, is DAMVIQNPRYQVTQFGKPVTLSCSQTLNHNVMYWYQQKSSQAPKLLFHYYDKDFNNEADTPDNFQSRRPNTSFCFLDIRSPGLGDTAMYLCATSRDPQGGVSGANVLTFGAGSRLTVL.